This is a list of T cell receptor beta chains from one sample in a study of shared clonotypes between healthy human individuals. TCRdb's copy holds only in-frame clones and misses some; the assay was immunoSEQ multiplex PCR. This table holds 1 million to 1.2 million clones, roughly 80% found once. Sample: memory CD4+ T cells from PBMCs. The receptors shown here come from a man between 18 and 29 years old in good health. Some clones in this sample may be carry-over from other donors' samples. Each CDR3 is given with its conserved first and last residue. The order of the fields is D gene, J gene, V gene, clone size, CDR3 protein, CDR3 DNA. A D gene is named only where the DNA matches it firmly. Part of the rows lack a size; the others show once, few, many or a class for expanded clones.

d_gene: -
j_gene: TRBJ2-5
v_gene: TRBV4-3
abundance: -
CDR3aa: CASSQDWGEEETQYF
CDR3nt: TGCGCCAGCAGCCAAGATTGGGGGGAGGAAGAGACCCAGTACTTC

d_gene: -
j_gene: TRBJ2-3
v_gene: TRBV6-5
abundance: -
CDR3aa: CASSYGGGGTDTQYF
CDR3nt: TGTGCCAGCAGTTACGGAGGGGGTGGCACAGATACGCAGTATTTT

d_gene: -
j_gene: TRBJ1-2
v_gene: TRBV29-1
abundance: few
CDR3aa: CSVEERRVGYTF
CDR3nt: TGCAGCGTTGAAGAACGCAGGGTGGGCTACACCTTC

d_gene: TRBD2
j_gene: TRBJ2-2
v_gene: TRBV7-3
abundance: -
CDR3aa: CASSWGLAPGELFF
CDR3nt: TGTGCCAGCAGCTGGGGACTAGCGCCCGGGGAGCTGTTTTTT

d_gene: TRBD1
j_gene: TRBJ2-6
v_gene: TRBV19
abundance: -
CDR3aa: CASSETGTGANVLTF
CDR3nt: TGTGCCAGTAGTGAGACAGGGACTGGGGCCAACGTCCTGACTTTC

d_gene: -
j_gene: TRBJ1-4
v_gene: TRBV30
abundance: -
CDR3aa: CAWSSQAVSNEKLFF
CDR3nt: TGTGCCTGGAGCTCGCAGGCGGTGTCTAATGAAAAACTGTTTTTT

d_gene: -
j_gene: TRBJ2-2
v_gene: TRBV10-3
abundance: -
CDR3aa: CAIRPEVRGEELFF
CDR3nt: TGTGCCATCAGGCCGGAGGTGAGGGGAGAAGAGCTGTTTTTT

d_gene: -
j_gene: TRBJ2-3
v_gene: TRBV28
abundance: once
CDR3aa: CASIETGTPISTDTQYF
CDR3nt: TGTGCCAGCATAGAAACCGGGACGCCGATTAGCACAGATACGCAGTATTTT

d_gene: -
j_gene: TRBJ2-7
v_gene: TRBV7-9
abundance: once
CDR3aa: CASSASGIWGEQYF
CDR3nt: TGTGCCAGCAGCGCCTCCGGGATTTGGGGCGAGCAGTACTTC

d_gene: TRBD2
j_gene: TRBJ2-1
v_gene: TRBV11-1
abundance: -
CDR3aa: CASSYYAGVTRQFF
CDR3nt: TGTGCCAGCAGCTATTATGCGGGAGTCACAAGGCAGTTCTTC

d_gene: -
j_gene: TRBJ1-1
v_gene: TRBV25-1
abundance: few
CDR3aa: CASSDPGPMNTEAFF
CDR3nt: TGTGCCAGCAGTGATCCAGGACCTATGAACACTGAAGCTTTCTTT

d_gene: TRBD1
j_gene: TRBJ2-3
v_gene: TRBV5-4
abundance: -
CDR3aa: CASSGTGNVDTQYF
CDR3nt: TGTGCCAGCAGCGGGACAGGGAATGTAGATACGCAGTATTTT

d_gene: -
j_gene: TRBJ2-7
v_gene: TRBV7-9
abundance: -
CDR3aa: CASRREASYEQYF
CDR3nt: TGTGCCAGCAGAAGGGAGGCGTCCTACGAGCAGTACTTC

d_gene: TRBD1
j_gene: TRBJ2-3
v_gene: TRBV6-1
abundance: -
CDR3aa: CASSEEGQLVTDTQYF
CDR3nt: TGTGCCAGCAGTGAAGAGGGACAGCTCGTCACAGATACGCAGTATTTT

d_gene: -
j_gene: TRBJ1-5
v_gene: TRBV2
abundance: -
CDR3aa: CASSPGRTAPQPQHF
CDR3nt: TGTGCCAGCAGCCCAGGGCGGACGGCCCCCCAGCCCCAGCATTTT

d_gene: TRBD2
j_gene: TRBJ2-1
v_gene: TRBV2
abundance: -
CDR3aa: CASRRGLAGDDEQFF
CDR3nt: TGTGCCAGCAGGAGGGGACTAGCGGGGGATGATGAGCAGTTCTTC

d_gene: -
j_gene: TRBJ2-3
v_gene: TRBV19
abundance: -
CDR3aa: CASSIGDTQYF
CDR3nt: TGTGCCAGTAGTATTGGGGATACGCAGTATTTT

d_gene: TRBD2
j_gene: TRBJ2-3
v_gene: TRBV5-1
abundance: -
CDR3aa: CASSLLGLETDTQYF
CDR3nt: TGCGCCAGCAGCTTGTTAGGACTAGAAACAGATACGCAGTATTTT

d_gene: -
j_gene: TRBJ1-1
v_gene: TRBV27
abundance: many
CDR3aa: CASEGAGTEAFF
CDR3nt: TGTGCCAGCGAAGGGGCGGGCACTGAAGCTTTCTTT

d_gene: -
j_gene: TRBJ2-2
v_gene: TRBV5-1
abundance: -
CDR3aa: CASSGGGQTNTGELFF
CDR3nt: TGCGCCAGCAGCGGAGGGGGACAGACGAACACCGGGGAGCTGTTTTTT

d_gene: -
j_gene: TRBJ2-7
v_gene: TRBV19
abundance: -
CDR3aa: CASSIRAGTYEQYF
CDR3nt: TGTGCCAGTAGTATACGGGCCGGTACCTACGAGCAGTACTTC

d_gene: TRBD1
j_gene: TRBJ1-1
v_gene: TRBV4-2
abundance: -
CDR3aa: CASSQELTGGWPEAFF
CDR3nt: TGTGCCAGCAGCCAAGAATTGACAGGGGGCTGGCCTGAAGCTTTCTTT

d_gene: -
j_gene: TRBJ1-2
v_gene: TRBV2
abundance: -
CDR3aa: CASSPTGTPIAEGYTF
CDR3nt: TGTGCCAGCAGTCCTACCGGGACACCGATTGCGGAAGGCTACACCTTC

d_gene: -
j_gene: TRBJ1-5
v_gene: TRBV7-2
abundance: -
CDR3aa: CASSPRGTRRDGNQPQHF
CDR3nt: TGTGCCAGCAGCCCCCGGGGGACACGGCGGGATGGCAATCAGCCCCAGCATTTT

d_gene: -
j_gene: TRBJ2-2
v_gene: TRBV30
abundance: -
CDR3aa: CAWSVQVGELFF
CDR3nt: TGTGCCTGGAGTGTACAAGTCGGGGAGCTGTTTTTT

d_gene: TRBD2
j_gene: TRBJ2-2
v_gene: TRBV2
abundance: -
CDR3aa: CASSWEGSTGELFF
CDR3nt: TGTGCCAGCTCGTGGGAGGGATCCACCGGGGAGCTGTTTTTT